This T cell receptor beta chain was sequenced in a study of shared clonotypes between healthy human individuals. Overall study: A donor's plate count was three for CD4 naive and three for CD4 memory; CD8 naive had two and CD8 memory one.

Comment on this clone: Its antigen is not known.

Data came from immunoSEQ multiplex PCR; TCRdb stores just in-frame clones and leaves some out. The repertoire consists of under 1,900,000 clones, with around 98.5% occurring once and the leading ten covering 0.36%. Study results and limitations: Sorted-subset sequencing was shown by rarefaction to be incomplete despite large depth. Specimens sampled were limited to blood, with tissue repertoires likely differing.

Adult Caucasians living in Nashville, Tennessee made up all of the donors. This CDR3 contains 11 residues. Germline lookup yields CDR1 MNHNS and CDR2 SASEGT. Between the trimmed V and J ends, which lost 4 bases and 4 bases, there was a span of 5 bases. V is TRBV6-1 and J is TRBJ2-7, with D hard to call. This TCR was sampled from a man between 25 and 39 years old in good health. Material: naive CD4+ T cells sorted from blood. The subset is: CD45RA+ positively selected. CDR3 coding DNA: TGTGCCAGCAGTGCTGGGTACGAGCAGTACTTC. Protein sequence: CASSAGYEQYF.